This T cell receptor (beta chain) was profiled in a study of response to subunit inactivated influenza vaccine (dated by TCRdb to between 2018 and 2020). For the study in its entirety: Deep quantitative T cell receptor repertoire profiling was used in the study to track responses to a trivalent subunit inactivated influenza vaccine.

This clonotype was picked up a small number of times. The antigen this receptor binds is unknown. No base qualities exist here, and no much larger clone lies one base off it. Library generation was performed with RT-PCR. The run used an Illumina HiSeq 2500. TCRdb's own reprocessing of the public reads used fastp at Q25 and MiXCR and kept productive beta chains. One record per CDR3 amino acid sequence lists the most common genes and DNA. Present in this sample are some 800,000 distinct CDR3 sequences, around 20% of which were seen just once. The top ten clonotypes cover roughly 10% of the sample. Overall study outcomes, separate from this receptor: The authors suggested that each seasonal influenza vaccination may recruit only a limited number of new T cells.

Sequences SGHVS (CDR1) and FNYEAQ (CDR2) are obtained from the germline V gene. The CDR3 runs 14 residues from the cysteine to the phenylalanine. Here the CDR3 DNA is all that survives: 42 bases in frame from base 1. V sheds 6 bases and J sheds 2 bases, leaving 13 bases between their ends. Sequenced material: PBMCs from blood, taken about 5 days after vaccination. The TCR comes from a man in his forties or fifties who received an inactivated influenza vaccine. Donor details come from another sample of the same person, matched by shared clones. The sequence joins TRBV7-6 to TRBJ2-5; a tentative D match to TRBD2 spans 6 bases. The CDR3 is CASRSGVFQETQYF. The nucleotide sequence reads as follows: TGTGCCAGCAGATCGGGAGTATTTCAAGAGACCCAGTACTTC.